This T cell receptor beta chain was documented in a study of cytomegalovirus exposure and HLA in healthy donors. Study-wide points: CMV serostatus was the only recorded immune exposure for donors. Published work reported that the classifier diagnosed cytomegalovirus status with high specificity and sensitivity. Researchers reported that three CMV-associated chains were confirmed in vitro as CMV antigen-specific. In a later analysis, the majority of CMV-associated beta chains seemingly showed HLA restriction.

Turning to this clone: Its specificity is not known.

Trimming pared 4 bases from V and 2 bases from J, leaving 16 bases between. CDR1 and CDR2 (germline): SEHNR, FQNEAQ (reference sequence). This CDR3 has 16 residues. The PCR employed 60 Vbeta primers together with 13 Jbeta primers. Only in-frame clones appear in the TCRdb table, and some are missing; sequencing was by immunoSEQ multiplex PCR. The sample carries 200,000 to 250,000 clones, just over 75% recorded once. Sequencing was performed on PBMCs. This chain uses TRBV7-9 with TRBJ2-3; a weak D match, TRBD1 (5 bases). The TCR was taken from a man aged 18 to 30 in good health and CMV-seronegative. The CDR3 sequence: CASSSTAITHTDTQYF. DNA of the CDR3: TGTGCCAGCAGCTCGACAGCGATAACGCACACAGATACGCAGTATTTT.